The rows below give T cell receptor beta chains drawn from one sample of a study of T cell responses to AZD1222 COVID-19 vaccine. TCRdb's copy holds only in-frame clones and misses some; the assay was immunoSEQ multiplex PCR. The sample lists 110,000 to 150,000 clones; around 93% were seen once. The sequencing used peripheral blood, collected 28 days after the second AZD1222 dose. These receptors all come from an adult who received the AZD1222 COVID-19 vaccine. The CDR3 runs from the conserved cysteine through the conserved F or W. The D gene is left open where the match is weak. Not all rows give a size; the values are once, few, many and, for expanded clones, a class.

.	.	TRBV20-1	TRBJ1-1	TGCAGTGCTAGTTCTGATCGGGGGGCTGAAGCTTTCTTT	CSASSDRGAEAFF
.	TRBD2	TRBV4-1	TRBJ2-3	TGCGCCAGCAGGGAAAGACTAGCGGGAGGGCCAGATACGCAGTATTTT	CASRERLAGGPDTQYF
.	.	TRBV4-3	TRBJ2-7	TGCGCCAGCAGCCAAGGACTAGGCTACGAGCAGTACTTC	CASSQGLGYEQYF
.	.	TRBV5-4	TRBJ2-5	TGTGCCAGCAGCTTGAAGGCAGGCCAAGAGACCCAGTACTTC	CASSLKAGQETQYF
.	.	TRBV2	TRBJ2-7	TGTGCCAGCACCCAGAGATACGAGCAGTACTTC	CASTQRYEQYF
.	.	TRBV5-1	TRBJ2-3	TGCGCCAGCAGGCGAGAGGCCTCTAGCACAGATACGCAGTATTTT	CASRREASSTDTQYF
.	TRBD2	TRBV7-8	TRBJ2-7	TGTGCCAGCAGATTCGGGGCTAGCGGGACCTACGAGCAGTACTTC	CASRFGASGTYEQYF
once	TRBD2	TRBV5-1	TRBJ2-7	TGCGCCAGCAGCCAAGGGACTAGCGGCTACGAGCAGTACTTC	CASSQGTSGYEQYF
.	TRBD1	TRBV28	TRBJ1-2	TGTGCCAGCAGTCCCGGGACAGGTCCCGGCGATGGCTACACCTTC	CASSPGTGPGDGYTF
few	.	TRBV5-4	TRBJ2-7	TGTGCCAGCAGCTTGGACGGCTTGGCCTACGAGCAGTACTTC	CASSLDGLAYEQYF
.	.	TRBV10-1	TRBJ1-5	TGCGCCAGCAGTGTAAGTGGGGGGAGCAATCAGCCCCAGCATTTT	CASSVSGGSNQPQHF
.	.	TRBV6-6	TRBJ1-1	TGTGCCAGCAGTTACTCGAGTGGGGACACTGAAGCTTTCTTT	CASSYSSGDTEAFF
.	TRBD1	TRBV6-5	TRBJ1-5	TGTGCCAGCATCGGAAAGGGGACAGGGCTTCAGCCCCAGCATTTT	CASIGKGTGLQPQHF
.	TRBD1	TRBV13	TRBJ1-5	TGTGCCAGCAGCTTAGGTTGGGACAGGGGTCAGCCCCAGCATTTT	CASSLGWDRGQPQHF
.	.	TRBV5-4	TRBJ2-7	TGTGCCAGCAGCTCTCCGTTGTCCTACGAGCAGTACTTC	CASSSPLSYEQYF
once	TRBD2	TRBV5-4	TRBJ2-2	TGTGCCAGCAGCGAGGGGACTAGCGGAGGGGGGACCTCCGGGGAGCTGTTTTTT	CASSEGTSGGGTSGELFF
.	TRBD2	TRBV9	TRBJ2-1	TGTGCCAGCAGCGTACGAGCGGGAGTCAATGAGCAGTTCTTC	CASSVRAGVNEQFF
.	TRBD1	TRBV30	TRBJ2-3	TGTGCCTGGAGTACAACAGGGGCCAGGGGAGATACGCAGTATTTT	CAWSTTGARGDTQYF
.	TRBD2	TRBV7-9	TRBJ2-7	TGTGCCAGCAGCTTAGTGGCGGGAGGAACTTACGAGCAGTACTTC	CASSLVAGGTYEQYF
.	TRBD1	TRBV2	TRBJ2-7	TGTGCCAGCAGACCAACAGGGGTCGAGCAGTACTTC	CASRPTGVEQYF
.	.	TRBV3-1/TRBV3-2	TRBJ2-5	TGTGCCAGCAGCCAGCTCCAGGCTAGCGCAGGGGGGACCCAGTACTTC	CASSQLQASAGGTQYF
.	TRBD2	TRBV7-9	TRBJ2-1	TGTGCCAGCAGAAGCGGGAGAGCCTCCTACAATGAGCAGTTCTTC	CASRSGRASYNEQFF
.	.	TRBV9	TRBJ2-6	TGTGCCAGCAGCGTGGGCCTCTCTGGGGCCAACGTCCTGACTTTC	CASSVGLSGANVLTF
.	.	TRBV7-9	TRBJ1-1	TGTGCCAGCAGCCCGCGGGACTCCCGGGTAGCTTTCTTT	CASSPRDSRVAFF
.	TRBD1	TRBV5-5	TRBJ2-6	TGTGCCAGCAGCCAAGGACAGGGGGGCGCCAGTGGGGCCAACGTCCTGACTTTC	CASSQGQGGASGANVLTF
.	.	TRBV28	TRBJ1-4	TGTGCCAGCAGTTTAAGGGGGGGGGCTAATGAAAAACTGTTTTTT	CASSLRGGANEKLFF
.	TRBD2	TRBV30	TRBJ2-1	TGTGCCTGGAGTGCAAGGGGGACTAGCTTGTATGAGCAGTTCTTC	CAWSARGTSLYEQFF
.	.	TRBV2	TRBJ2-1	TGTGCCAGCAGTCCCGGGGGAGCGAACAATGAGCAGTTCTTC	CASSPGGANNEQFF